This T cell receptor (beta chain) is drawn from a study of blood T cell repertoires in COVID-19. Whole-study context: Donors in the United States, Italy and Spain gave samples during acute or convalescent COVID-19. Sources were T cells, B-cell-depleted T cells, or PBMCs; the material itself was cDNA or gDNA.

As originally analysed: Amplification of reference gene primers provided the estimated nucleated cell counts. TCRdb keeps only in-frame clones here, not all; method: immunoSEQ multiplex PCR. V, J and clone size are those of that table, while D and trimming were read from the DNA. The sample records 120,000 or so clones, about 87% being singletons. This CDR3 comprises 13 residues. V was cut by 0 bases and J by 9 bases, with 6 bases left in between. The germline CDR1 and CDR2 sequences are LGHDT and YNNKEL (reference sequence). Specimen: peripheral blood. This rearrangement joins TRBV3-1 (or the pseudogene TRBV3-2) to TRBJ1-6; D gene uncertain. The sequence came from an older woman with acute or convalescent COVID-19. In DNA form, the CDR3 reads TGTGCCAGCAGCCAAGATCTGAGTTCACCCCTCCACTTT. Translating it yields CASSQDLSSPLHF.